The 30 T cell receptor beta chains below come from one sample, sequenced in a study of blood T cell repertoires in COVID-19. The protocol was immunoSEQ multiplex PCR, while the TCRdb copy is restricted to in-frame clones and leaves out a portion. The data show about 74,000 clones, about nine tenths seen once. Sequenced: peripheral blood. The receptors were gathered from a human donor in a cohort sampled during active COVID-19.

V usage is TRBV7-9 and J usage is TRBJ1-5; tentative D call: TRBD1 (6 bases). The CDR3 runs 14 residues. V lost 1 base and J 7 bases, leaving 11 bases between the germline ends. CDR1 and CDR2 (germline): SEHNR, FQNEAQ (reference sequence). CDR3 coding DNA: TGTGCCAGCAGCTTAGGGGCAGGGGCCCAGCCCCAGCATTTT. The encoded protein is CASSLGAGAQPQHF.

The chain uses TRBV4-3 and TRBJ1-4; TRBD1 matches at 12 bases. From germline, CDR1 is LGHNA and CDR2 YSLEER. Unmatched junction bases numbered 2, after V lost 3 bases and J lost 3 bases. This CDR3 is 16 amino acids long. CDR3 nucleotides: TGCGCCAGCAGCCAGGGACAGGGGGCGGCTAATGAAAAACTGTTTTTT. It translates to CASSQGQGAANEKLFF.

The gene calls are TRBV15 and TRBJ2-7; 7 bases are a match to TRBD1. V was pared by 3 bases and J by 6 bases, with 14 bases of the junction left unmatched. There are 16 residues in the CDR3. Germline CDR1 reads LNHNV; CDR2 reads YYDKDF (reference sequence). CDR3 sequence reads: CATSRGVGTVISEQYF. The CDR3 nucleotides read TGTGCCACCAGCAGGGGGGTGGGGACAGTCATCTCCGAGCAGTACTTC.

The gene calls are TRBV19 and TRBJ2-2, with a tentative D call TRBD2 (5 bases). The CDR3 is 14 amino acids. Germline V CDR1 and CDR2: LNHDA, SQIVND (reference sequence). Trimming took off 8 bases at V and 0 bases at J, with 10 bases between the two ends. CDR3 residues: CASRRNTNTGELFF. CDR3 DNA: TGTGCCAGTCGGAGGAACACGAACACCGGGGAGCTGTTTTTT.

The V call is TRBV30, the J call TRBJ1-2, with D unresolved. Germline CDR1 is GTSNPN and CDR2 is SVGIG (reference sequence). The CDR3 spans 13 residues. Trimming removed 2 bases from V and 2 bases from J, with 9 bases in between. CDR3 coding DNA: TGTGCCTGGAGTTTAGGGAGCAACTATGGCTACACCTTC. It codes for CAWSLGSNYGYTF.

This clone has only one observation. The chain combines TRBV27 with TRBJ2-1; 8 bases agree with TRBD1. CDR1 is MNHEY, CDR2 SMNVEV, per germline (reference sequence). CDR3 length: 19 amino acids. The V and J ends lost 3 bases and 0 bases, in that order; junction bases with no gene match: 13. The CDR3 sequence is CASSFSPGQAMSSYNEQFF. CDR3 bases: TGTGCCAGCAGTTTTTCCCCGGGACAGGCGATGAGCTCCTACAATGAGCAGTTCTTC.

This chain uses TRBV7-9 with TRBJ2-5, with D tentatively TRBD1 (5 bases). V was pared by 5 bases and J by 5 bases, with 9 bases between. The CDR3 extends over 12 amino acids. Per the germline V gene, CDR1 is SEHNR and CDR2 is FQNEAQ (reference sequence). As DNA, the CDR3 is TGTGCCAGCAGCCCCCACAGGGAGACCCAGTACTTC. The encoded protein is CASSPHRETQYF.

This clone is a singleton in its sample. The CDR3 nucleotides read TGTGCTTCTCGGGACAGGGTAGATGAGCAGTTCTTC. This codes for CASRDRVDEQFF. The rearrangement joins TRBV28 to TRBJ2-1, with 9 bases matching TRBD1. CDR3 length equals 12 residues. The germline CDR1 and CDR2 sequences are MDHEN and SYDVKM.

This rearrangement joins TRBV6-4 to TRBJ1-1; weak D call: TRBD1 (5 bases). The V end was cut by 0 bases, the J end by 4 bases, with 18 bases between. Per the germline V gene, CDR1 is MRHNA and CDR2 is SNTAGT. The CDR3 spans 17 residues. The CDR3 spells CASSDSSGGRVSTEAFF. The CDR3, as DNA: TGTGCCAGCAGTGACTCCTCGGGGGGAAGGGTTAGCACTGAAGCTTTCTTT.

This clone was detected only once. This chain links TRBV18 with TRBJ2-3; 7 positions match TRBD1. Germline CDR1 reads KGHSH; CDR2 reads LQKENI. The CDR3 extends over 15 amino acids. The V and J ends lost 3 bases and 4 bases, in that order; junction bases with no gene match: 7. In nucleotides, the CDR3 is TGTGCCAGCTCACCGAGGACAGGTGTTGCAGATACGCAGTATTTT. This translates into CASSPRTGVADTQYF.

J is TRBJ2-4 and V is TRBV11-1; D possibly corresponds to TRBD2 (5 bases). V lost 0 bases, J lost 2 bases, and 8 bases lay in between. There are 15 residues in the CDR3. Per the germline V gene, CDR1 is SGHAT and CDR2 is FQDESV (reference sequence). The CDR3 nucleotides read TGTGCCAGCAGCTTAGCAGGGAGCACCAAAAACATTCAGTACTTC. Amino acid sequence: CASSLAGSTKNIQYF.

V and J are TRBV7-9 and TRBJ2-2; D may be TRBD1 (6 bases). V was shortened by 5 bases and J by 3 bases, with 16 bases between the two germline ends. This CDR3 spans 16 amino acids. The germline CDR1 and CDR2 sequences are SEHNR and FQNEAQ (reference sequence). In DNA form, the CDR3 reads TGTGCCAGCAGCCCGGGATCAGGGGCGCACACCGGGGAGCTGTTTTTT. Protein: CASSPGSGAHTGELFF. Full variable domain (remainder filled in from reference TRBV7-9 and TRBJ2-2): DTGVSQNPRHKITKRGQNVTFRCDPISEHNRLYWYRQTLGQGPEFLTYFQNEAQLEKSRLLSDRFSAERPKGSFSTLEIQRTEQGDSAMYLCASSPGSGAHTGELFFGEGSRLTVL.

The V gene is TRBV27, the J gene TRBJ1-4; D is undetermined. The CDR3 consists of 13 residues. The V end was cut by 6 bases, the J end by 8 bases, with 13 bases between. CDR1 MNHEY and CDR2 SMNVEV come from the germline V gene (reference sequence). CDR3 nucleotides: TGTGCCAGCAGACCTCTCGACTTCGAAAAACTGTTTTTT. Residues: CASRPLDFEKLFF. The whole variable domain, remainder taken from reference TRBV27 and TRBJ1-4, is EAQVTQNPRYLITVTGKKLTVTCSQNMNHEYMSWYRQDPGLGLRQIYYSMNVEVTDKGDVPEGYKVSRKEKRNFPLILESPSPNQTSLYFCASRPLDFEKLFFGSGTQLSVL.

V is TRBV11-2 and J is TRBJ2-1, with TRBD2 matching over 10 bases. The CDR3 covers 17 residues. CDR1 and CDR2 from the germline V gene are SGHAT and FQNNGV. The V segment lost 4 bases and the J segment 0 bases; nucleotides outside the gene matches: 6. CDR3 DNA sequence: TGTGCCAGCAGCTCCCAGACTAGCGGGCTCTCCTACAATGAGCAGTTCTTC. Translating it yields CASSSQTSGLSYNEQFF.

The chain employs TRBV4-3 and TRBJ2-5; the match to TRBD2 covers 10 bases. Germline values: CDR1 LGHNA, CDR2 YSLEER. V shed 2 bases, J shed 5 bases, and the junction held 5 bases outside the gene matches. CDR3 length equals 15 residues. CDR3 DNA sequence: TGCGCCAGCAGCCAACTAGCGGGAGCGGGGGAGACCCAGTACTTC. Translated: CASSQLAGAGETQYF.

The chain has TRBV18 and TRBJ1-4; D remains ambiguous. Germline CDR1 is KGHSH and CDR2 is LQKENI. CDR3 length: 14 amino acids. V was clipped by 4 bases and J by 1 base, with 7 bases between them. CDR3 bases: TGTGCCAGCTCACGTCGGGGAACTAATGAAAAACTGTTTTTT. This sequence encodes CASSRRGTNEKLFF. Filled out from reference TRBV18 and TRBJ1-4, the complete variable domain reads NAGVMQNPRHLVRRRGQEARLRCSPMKGHSHVYWYRQLPEEGLKFMVYLQKENIIDESGMPKERFSAEFPKEGPSILRIQQVVRGDSAAYFCASSRRGTNEKLFFGSGTQLSVL.

The CDR3 region is CSASPLYEQYF. The CDR3 region has the DNA TGCAGTGCTAGTCCACTTTACGAGCAGTACTTC. This chain connects TRBV20-1 to TRBJ2-7; D not resolved. CDR3 length: 11 residues. V was shortened by 3 bases and J by 4 bases, with 7 bases between the two germline ends. Germline assignment: CDR1 DFQATT and CDR2 SNEGSKA (reference sequence).

This chain uses TRBV7-9 with TRBJ2-5; maybe TRBD1 (5 bases). This CDR3 has 16 residues. The V gene's germline CDR1 is SEHNR and CDR2 FQNEAQ (reference sequence). V lost 3 bases and J lost 5, with 19 bases in between. CDR3 nucleotides: TGTGCCAGCAGCTTCTCCCCGACGGCTTCAGGGGAGACCCAGTACTTC. Its protein product is CASSFSPTASGETQYF.

The V gene is TRBV7-2, the J gene TRBJ2-3; tentatively, D is TRBD1 (5 bases). Germline V gene sequence: CDR1 SGHTA, CDR2 FQGNSA. The CDR3 runs to 15 residues. Trimming stripped 5 bases from V and 2 bases from J, with 14 bases between. The chain's CDR3 is CASSLPTANTDTQYF. DNA of the CDR3: TGTGCCAGCAGCCTCCCGACAGCAAACACAGATACGCAGTATTTT.

J is TRBJ2-1 and V is TRBV7-9; 7 bases align to TRBD2. With 4 bases clipped from V and 7 bases from J, the junction kept 7 bases outside the gene matches. The germline CDR1 and CDR2 sequences are SEHNR and FQNEAQ (reference sequence). This CDR3 has 14 residues. CDR3 residues: CASSSWGGRNEQFF. Written as DNA, the CDR3 is TGTGCCAGCAGCTCCTGGGGAGGGAGGAATGAGCAGTTCTTC.

This sequence joins TRBV18 and TRBJ2-7, with D perhaps matching TRBD2 (7 bases). The CDR3 has 14 amino acids. Trimming left V 3 bases short and J 5 bases short, with 14 bases between. Germline V gives CDR1 KGHSH, CDR2 LQKENI. As DNA, the CDR3 is TGTGCCAGCTCACCGACACAGGGAGGGAACGAGCAGTACTTC. It encodes CASSPTQGGNEQYF.

The chain uses TRBV9 and TRBJ2-1; D unresolved. From germline, CDR1 is SGDLS and CDR2 YYNGEE. The germline V and J ends were trimmed by 4 bases and 11 bases, with 19 bases remaining between them. This CDR3 has 14 amino acids. The CDR3 DNA reads TGTGCCAGCAGCCCCCGTTTTGAGCGAAATAAGCAGTTCTTC. It yields the protein CASSPRFERNKQFF. Filled out from reference TRBV9 and TRBJ2-1, the complete variable domain reads DSGVTQTPKHLITATGQRVTLRCSPRSGDLSVYWYQQSLDQGLQFLIQYYNGEERAKGNILERFSAQQFPDLHSELNLSSLELGDSALYFCASSPRFERNKQFFGPGTRLTVL.

The genes are TRBV24-1 and TRBJ2-1; 10 bases match TRBD2. Looked up from germline, CDR1 is KGHDR and CDR2 is SFDVKD. V gave up 5 bases and J gave up 7 bases; unmatched junction bases: 7. CDR3 size: 15 residues. The CDR3 DNA follows: TGTGCCACCAGTGGGCGGCTAGCGGGAGTTAATGAGCAGTTCTTC. Translation gives CATSGRLAGVNEQFF.

V is TRBV28 and J is TRBJ1-2; D is uncertain. Germline V CDR1 and CDR2: MDHEN, SYDVKM. The CDR3 totals 13 residues. The V end was cut by 6 bases, the J end by 8 bases, with 16 bases between. CDR3 coding DNA: TGTGCCAGCAGAGGACGGCGGGGAGGCGGCTACACCTTC. Encoded protein: CASRGRRGGGYTF.

This chain connects TRBV10-3 to TRBJ2-7; possibly TRBD1 for D (6 bases). The CDR3 is 13 amino acids. The V end was cut by 10 bases, the J end by 6 bases, with 19 bases between. Germline lookup yields CDR1 ENHRY and CDR2 SYGVKD. CDR3 bases: TGTGCCACCCGGGACACCTTCGAGTCCGAGCAGTACTTC. Translation: CATRDTFESEQYF.

This CDR3 reads CAWRGGPVNTDTQYF. CDR3 nucleotide sequence: TGTGCCTGGAGGGGGGGACCAGTCAACACAGATACGCAGTATTTT. The chain recombines TRBV30 with TRBJ2-3; tentatively, D is TRBD2 (6 bases). The CDR3 sequence is 15 residues long. V was pared by 3 bases and J by 2 bases, with 15 bases between. From germline, CDR1 is GTSNPN and CDR2 SVGIG (reference sequence).

This clone was counted between two and nine times. V usage is TRBV7-7 and J usage is TRBJ2-1; 10 nucleotides match TRBD2. The CDR3 totals 16 residues. Germline-derived CDR1 and CDR2 are SSHAT and FNYEAQ (reference sequence). CDR3 sequence (DNA): TGTGCTAGTCCCAGCGGGAGGGTTAGCTCCTACAATGAGCAGTTCTTC. It codes for CASPSGRVSSYNEQFF.

The count of this clone is one. The chain links TRBV7-2 to TRBJ2-3; maybe TRBD2 (6 bases). The V end lost 5 bases, the J end lost 3 bases, and 9 bases lay between the germline ends. This CDR3 is built from 13 residues. CDR1 is SGHTA, CDR2 FQGNSA, per germline. CDR3 coding DNA: TGTGCCAGCAGCCCGCTAGCGACAGATACGCAGTATTTT. It is translated as CASSPLATDTQYF.

The chain uses TRBV3-1 (or the pseudogene TRBV3-2) and TRBJ1-6; D not certain. The V end was cut by 1 base, the J end by 10 bases, with 11 bases between. Germline V gene lookup returns CDR1 LGHDT and CDR2 YNNKEL (reference sequence). The CDR3 loop spans 14 amino acids. The CDR3 spells CASSQGRGGSPLHF. The CDR3 coding sequence is TGTGCCAGCAGCCAAGGACGGGGAGGGTCACCCCTCCACTTT.

The chain couples TRBV7-9 to TRBJ1-2; TRBD1 agrees at 7 bases. The germline gives CDR1 SEHNR, CDR2 FQNEAQ (reference sequence). After removal of 7 bases from V and 8 bases from J, the junction contained 10 bases not matched to a gene. The CDR3 is 13 residues long. In DNA form, the CDR3 reads TGTGCCAGCACCCTTACAGGGGTTGACGGCTACACCTTC. It encodes CASTLTGVDGYTF.